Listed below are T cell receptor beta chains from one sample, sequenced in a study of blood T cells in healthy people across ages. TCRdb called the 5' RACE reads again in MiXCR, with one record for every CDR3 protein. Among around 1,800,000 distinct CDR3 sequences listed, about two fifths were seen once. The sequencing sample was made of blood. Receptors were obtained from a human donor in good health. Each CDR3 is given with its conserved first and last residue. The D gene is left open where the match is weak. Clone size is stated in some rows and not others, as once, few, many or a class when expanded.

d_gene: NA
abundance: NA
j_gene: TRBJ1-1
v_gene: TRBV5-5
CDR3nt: TGTGCCAGCAGCCTGAGACAGACAACAATGAACACTGAAGCTTTCTTT
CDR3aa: CASSLRQTTMNTEAFF

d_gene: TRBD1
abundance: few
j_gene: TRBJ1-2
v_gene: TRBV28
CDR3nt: TGTGCCAGCAGACCGGGACAGGGGCGCTATGGCTACACCTTC
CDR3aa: CASRPGQGRYGYTF

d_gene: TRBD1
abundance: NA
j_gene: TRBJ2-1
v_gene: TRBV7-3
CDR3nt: TGTGCCAGCAACCCCCAGACAGGGACGCGTGAGCAGTTCTTC
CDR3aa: CASNPQTGTREQFF

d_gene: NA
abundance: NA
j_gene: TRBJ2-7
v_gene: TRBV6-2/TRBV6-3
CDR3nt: TGTGCCAGCAGTCACAGCCCCTACTTAGGGCTGGGCCTCAGGTCCTACGAGCAGTACTTC
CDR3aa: CASSHSPYLGLGLRSYEQYF

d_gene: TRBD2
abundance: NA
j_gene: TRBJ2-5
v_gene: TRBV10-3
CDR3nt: TGTGCCACTACACCCGGGGCTAGCGGCAACCAAGAGACCCAGTACTTC
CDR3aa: CATTPGASGNQETQYF

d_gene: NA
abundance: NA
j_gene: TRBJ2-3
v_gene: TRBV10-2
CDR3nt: TGCGCCAGCAGTGGAGGACTGGGGCCAGGGGACACAGATACGCAGTATTTT
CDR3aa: CASSGGLGPGDTDTQYF

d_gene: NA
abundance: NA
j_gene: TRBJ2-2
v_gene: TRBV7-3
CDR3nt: TGTGCCAGCAGCTTAAGAGGGGCAGGGAACACCGGGGAGCTGTTTTTT
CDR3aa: CASSLRGAGNTGELFF

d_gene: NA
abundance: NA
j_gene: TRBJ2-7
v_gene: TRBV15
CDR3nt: TGTGCCACCAGCCACCGGGACCCCCTTCGGTGGTCCTACGAGCAGTACTTC
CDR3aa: CATSHRDPLRWSYEQYF

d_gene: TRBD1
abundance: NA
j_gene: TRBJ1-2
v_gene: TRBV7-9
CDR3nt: TGTGCCAGCAGCCTCGGGACAGGGTTGGCTTTGGGTGGCTACACCTTC
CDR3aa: CASSLGTGLALGGYTF

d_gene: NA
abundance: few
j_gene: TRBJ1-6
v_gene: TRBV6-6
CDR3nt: TGTGCCACCCGGAGAGGGCAGTATAATTCACCCCTCCACTTT
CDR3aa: CATRRGQYNSPLHF

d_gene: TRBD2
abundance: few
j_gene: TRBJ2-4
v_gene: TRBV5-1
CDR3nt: TGCGCCAGCAGCTTGGGGACTAGCGGGGTTCTGAACATTCAGTACTTC
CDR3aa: CASSLGTSGVLNIQYF

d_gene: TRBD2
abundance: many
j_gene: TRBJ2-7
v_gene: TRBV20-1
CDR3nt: TGCAGTGCTAGTAAGGTAACTAGCGGATCCTACGAGCAGTACTTC
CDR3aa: CSASKVTSGSYEQYF

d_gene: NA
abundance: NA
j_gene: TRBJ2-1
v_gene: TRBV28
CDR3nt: TGTGCCAGCAGCCTCACCGGGGTTGCATCCTACAATGAGCAGTTCTTC
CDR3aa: CASSLTGVASYNEQFF

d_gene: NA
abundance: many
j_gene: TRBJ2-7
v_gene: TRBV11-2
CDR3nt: TGTGCCAGCAGCTTCGGGGACGCCTACGAGCAGTACTTC
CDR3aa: CASSFGDAYEQYF

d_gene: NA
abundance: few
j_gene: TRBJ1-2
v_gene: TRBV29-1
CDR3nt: TGCAGCGTCCAACAGGACAGCAACTATGGCTACACCTTC
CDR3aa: CSVQQDSNYGYTF

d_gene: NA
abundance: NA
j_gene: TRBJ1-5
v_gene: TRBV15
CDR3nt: TGTGCCACCGGGGGGGACTCCTATAGCAATCAGCCCCAGCATTTT
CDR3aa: CATGGDSYSNQPQHF

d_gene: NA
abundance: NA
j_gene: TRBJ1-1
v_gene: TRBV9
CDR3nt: TGTGCCAGCAGCGTAGGGGCAGGGTACACTGAAGCTTTCTTT
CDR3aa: CASSVGAGYTEAFF

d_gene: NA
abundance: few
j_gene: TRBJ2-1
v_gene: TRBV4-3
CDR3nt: TGCGCCAGCAGCCGTTGGGACGAGCGACGGAATGAGCAGTTCTTC
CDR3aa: CASSRWDERRNEQFF

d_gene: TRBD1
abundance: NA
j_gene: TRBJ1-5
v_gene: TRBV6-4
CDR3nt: TGTGCCAGCCCCCGGTCCACCGGGACAGTAGAGTTGCAGCCCCAGCATTTT
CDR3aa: CASPRSTGTVELQPQHF

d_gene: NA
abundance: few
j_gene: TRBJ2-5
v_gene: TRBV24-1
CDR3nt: TGTGCCACTGGAAGGGGCCATCAAGAGACCCAGTACTTC
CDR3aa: CATGRGHQETQYF

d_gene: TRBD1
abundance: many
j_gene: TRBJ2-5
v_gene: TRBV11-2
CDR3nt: TGTGCCAGCAGCTTAGCCGCGACAGGGTTAGGGGAGACCCAGTACTTC
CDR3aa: CASSLAATGLGETQYF

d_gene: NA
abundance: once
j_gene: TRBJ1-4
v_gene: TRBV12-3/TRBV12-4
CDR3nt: TGTGCCAGCAGTTTTAGGGTAGGGGGTGAAAAACTGTTTTTT
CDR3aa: CASSFRVGGEKLFF

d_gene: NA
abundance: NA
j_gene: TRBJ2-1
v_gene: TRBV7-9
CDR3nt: TGTGCCAGCAGCCCCCGATCCCTTTCTAGTGAGCAGTTCTTC
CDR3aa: CASSPRSLSSEQFF

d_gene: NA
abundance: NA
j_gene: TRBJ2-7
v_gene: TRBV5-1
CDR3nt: TGCGCCAGCAGCTTGGCAAGGGCGCGAAACGAGCAGTACTTC
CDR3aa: CASSLARARNEQYF